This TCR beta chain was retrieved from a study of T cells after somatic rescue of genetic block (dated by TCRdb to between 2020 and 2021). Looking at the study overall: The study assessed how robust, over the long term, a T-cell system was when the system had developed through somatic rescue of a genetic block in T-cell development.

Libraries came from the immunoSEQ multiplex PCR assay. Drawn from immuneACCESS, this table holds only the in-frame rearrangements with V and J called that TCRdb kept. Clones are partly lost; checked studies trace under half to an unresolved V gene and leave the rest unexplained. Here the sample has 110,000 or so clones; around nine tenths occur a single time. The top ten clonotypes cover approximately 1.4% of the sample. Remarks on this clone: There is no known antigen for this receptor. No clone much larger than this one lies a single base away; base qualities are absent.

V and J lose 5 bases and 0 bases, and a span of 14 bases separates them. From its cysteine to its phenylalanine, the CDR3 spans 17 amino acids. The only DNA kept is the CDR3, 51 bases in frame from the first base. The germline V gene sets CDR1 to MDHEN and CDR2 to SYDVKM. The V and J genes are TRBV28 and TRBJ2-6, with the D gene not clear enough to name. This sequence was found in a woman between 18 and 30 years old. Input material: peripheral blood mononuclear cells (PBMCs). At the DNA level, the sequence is TGTGCCAGCAGTCCCACATGGCGGCTCTCTGGGGCCAACGTCCTGACTTTC. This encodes CASSPTWRLSGANVLTF.